Listed below are T cell receptor beta chains from one sample, sequenced in a study of blood T cell repertoires in COVID-19. The repertoire was sequenced with immunoSEQ multiplex PCR; TCRdb's copy has only in-frame clones and lacks some. Among fewer than 90,000 clones listed, about 79% were seen once. Specimen: peripheral blood. The receptor source for this set is a woman aged 45 to 65 with acute or convalescent COVID-19. The CDR3 runs from the conserved cysteine through the conserved F or W. A D gene is named only where the DNA matches it firmly. Rows may omit the clone size; those that give it use once, few, many or a size class.

TRBV10-1,.,.,TRBJ1-1,TGCGCCAGCAGTGAGTCCAGATACACTGAAGCTTTCTTT,CASSESRYTEAFF
TRBV5-1,few,.,TRBJ2-3,TGCGCCAGCAGCTTAAAGCCGTCTAGCCCACTTACAGATACGCAGTATTTT,CASSLKPSSPLTDTQYF
TRBV30,.,.,TRBJ1-2,TGTGCCTGGAGTCGGCTTACGGGACATTCCTCCTATGGCTACACCTTC,CAWSRLTGHSSYGYTF
TRBV11-2,few,TRBD2,TRBJ2-1,TGTGCCAGCAGTCCACCGGGGCTAGCGGGGTACAATGAGCAGTTCTTC,CASSPPGLAGYNEQFF
TRBV11-2,.,.,TRBJ1-1,TGTGCCAGCAGCCTCTCACGGGGGGAGACTGAAGCTTTCTTT,CASSLSRGETEAFF
TRBV18,.,.,TRBJ2-5,TGTGCCAGCTCACCACAAGGGGGAGAGACCCAGTACTTC,CASSPQGGETQYF
TRBV21-1,.,.,TRBJ1-1,TGTGCCAGCAGCCCCCCGACAGGGGGCTGGATTGAAGCTTTCTTT,CASSPPTGGWIEAFF
TRBV5-5,.,.,TRBJ1-4,TGTGCCAGCAGCTTGACCCGGGCAGGGTCTGAAAAACTGTTTTTT,CASSLTRAGSEKLFF
TRBV19,.,.,TRBJ2-7,TGTGCCAGTAGTCGGCAGGCGACCTACGAGCAGTACTTC,CASSRQATYEQYF
TRBV9,once,.,TRBJ1-4,TGTGCCAGCAGCCCCCGCCGAAGCGAAAAACTGTTTTTT,CASSPRRSEKLFF
TRBV5-4,.,.,TRBJ1-1,TGTGCCAGCAGCTCGAAGACGCGGGTGAACACTGAAGCTTTCTTT,CASSSKTRVNTEAFF
TRBV4-3,few,.,TRBJ1-1,TGCGCCAGCAGCCAAGACAGGGGGAACACTGAAGCTTTCTTT,CASSQDRGNTEAFF
TRBV7-6,.,.,TRBJ1-3,TGTGCCAGCAGTTCCTTAGGGGGAATTGGTGGAAACACCATATATTTT,CASSSLGGIGGNTIYF
TRBV7-8,.,TRBD1,TRBJ2-2,TGTGCCAGCAGCTCAGGGGGCAGCGGCACCGGGGAGCTGTTTTTT,CASSSGGSGTGELFF
TRBV15,.,.,TRBJ2-1,TGTGCCACCAGCCGCTACTTCAATGAGCAGTTCTTC,CATSRYFNEQFF
TRBV6-5,.,.,TRBJ1-2,TGTGCCAGCAGTTACTCCGACAGCATGCTTAACTATGGCTACACCTTC,CASSYSDSMLNYGYTF